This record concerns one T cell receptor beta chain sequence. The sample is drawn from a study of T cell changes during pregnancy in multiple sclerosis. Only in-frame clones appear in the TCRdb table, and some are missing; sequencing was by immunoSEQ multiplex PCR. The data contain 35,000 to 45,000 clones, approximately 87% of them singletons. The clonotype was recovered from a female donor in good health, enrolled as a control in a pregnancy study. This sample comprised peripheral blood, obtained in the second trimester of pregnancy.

The CDR3 is CAISEETGAPATEAFF. DNA for the CDR3: TGTGCCATCAGTGAGGAGACAGGGGCCCCTGCCACTGAAGCTTTCTTT. The chain carries TRBV10-3 and TRBJ1-1; TRBD1 matches 8 bases. V lost 2 bases and J lost 4; bases outside the gene matches: 9. Germline V gene sequence: CDR1 ENHRY, CDR2 SYGVKD. The CDR3 extends over 16 amino acids.